What follows are 8 T cell receptor beta chains derived from one specimen sequenced in a study of identical twins. Each CDR3 protein gets one entry after TCRdb re-called the 5' RACE reads with MiXCR. The data contain 150,000 or so distinct CDR3 sequences, 3% to 4.5% of them singletons. The sequencing input was memory T cells sorted from blood. The origin of the receptors is a man aged 18 to 29 in good health.

This clonotype was recorded at least ten times. V and J are TRBV20-1 and TRBJ2-7; D is unclear. Trimming removed 4 bases from V and 2 bases from J, with 24 bases in between. This CDR3 region has 17 residues. Germline V gene sequence: CDR1 DFQATT, CDR2 SNEGSKA (reference sequence). The DNA of the CDR3 is TGCAGTGCTACAAGCCCCCAGGAGTTAGGGCCTACCTACGAGCAGTACTTC. It is translated as CSATSPQELGPTYEQYF.

This clonotype was counted at least ten times. The rearrangement links TRBV4-2 to TRBJ2-1; TRBD2 might be the D (6 bases). Germline V gene lookup returns CDR1 LGHNA and CDR2 YNFKEQ. The CDR3 is 17 residues long. V was shortened by 0 bases and J by 8 bases, with 20 bases between the two germline ends. The CDR3: CASSQDPGTPRHDEQFF. CDR3 DNA: TGTGCCAGCAGCCAAGACCCCGGGACTCCTCGCCACGATGAGCAGTTCTTC.

There are many counts of this clonotype. This chain connects TRBV20-1 to TRBJ2-3, with 8 nucleotides matching TRBD2. Germline V gene lookup returns CDR1 DFQATT and CDR2 SNEGSKA (reference sequence). The CDR3 totals 16 residues. J gave up 1 base and V 3 bases, and 9 bases lay outside the gene matches. The CDR3 sequence: CSARRSGGPGTDTQYF. CDR3 nucleotides: TGCAGTGCTAGGCGTTCGGGAGGGCCGGGCACAGATACGCAGTATTTT.

This clonotype was counted at least ten times. V gene TRBV20-1 combines with J gene TRBJ2-3; D might be TRBD1 or TRBD2, each matching 5 bases. This CDR3 is built from 15 residues. CDR1 is DFQATT, CDR2 SNEGSKA, per germline (reference sequence). Trimming removed 6 bases from V and 2 bases from J, with 18 bases in between. Written as DNA, the CDR3 is TGCAGTGCGAATCTTTGGGGGATTTCCACAGATACGCAGTATTTT. As protein: CSANLWGISTDTQYF.

In its sample, this clonotype was seen many times. This chain joins TRBV9 and TRBJ2-1, with a weak D call TRBD2 (7 bases). CDR3 length: 15 amino acids. The V end lost 0 bases, the J end lost 4 bases, and 11 bases lay between the germline ends. Germline lookup yields CDR1 SGDLS and CDR2 YYNGEE. The CDR3 DNA sequence: TGTGCCAGCAGCGTAGGGGGGGGCGCGTACAATGAGCAGTTCTTC. This translates into CASSVGGGAYNEQFF. Filled out from reference TRBV9 and TRBJ2-1, the complete variable domain reads DSGVTQTPKHLITATGQRVTLRCSPRSGDLSVYWYQQSLDQGLQFLIQYYNGEERAKGNILERFSAQQFPDLHSELNLSSLELGDSALYFCASSVGGGAYNEQFFGPGTRLTVL.

Many counts were recorded for this clonotype. V gene TRBV29-1 combines with J gene TRBJ2-7, with D tentatively TRBD2 (6 bases). The CDR3 consists of 15 residues. CDR1 and CDR2 (germline): SQVTM, ANQGSEA. V gave up 3 bases and J gave up 7 bases, with 22 bases separating them. In nucleotides, the CDR3 is TGCAGCGTTGATGGTGGTATTTACCCGGGAGTGGAGCAGTACGTC. Encoded protein: CSVDGGIYPGVEQYV.

This clonotype was observed many times. The gene calls are TRBV29-1 and TRBJ2-7, with D maybe TRBD2 (5 bases). The CDR3 is made up of 15 amino acids. The V end lost 0 bases, the J end lost 3 bases, and 15 bases lay between the germline ends. Germline loops: CDR1 SQVTM, CDR2 ANQGSEA. The DNA for the CDR3 is TGCAGCGTTGAAGATCGGAGGTGGGGTTTCTACGAGCAGTACTTC. It translates to CSVEDRRWGFYEQYF.

This clonotype was recorded at least ten times. The chain combines TRBV28 with TRBJ1-5, with D possibly TRBD1 on 5 matching bases. The germline V gene encodes CDR1 MDHEN and CDR2 SYDVKM. This CDR3 region has 15 residues. V was clipped by 2 bases and J by 1 base, with 9 bases between them. CDR3 sequence (DNA): TGTGCCAGCAGTTTAGGGGCAGGAAGCAATCAGCCCCAGCATTTT. This gives the protein CASSLGAGSNQPQHF.